Here is one TCR beta chain with its context. The target of this receptor is not known. Base qualities are not provided; no much larger clone lies one nucleotide away. These data originate in a study of T cells after somatic rescue of genetic block (dated by TCRdb to 2018 to 2020). With regard to the full study: The study assessed how robust, over the long term, a T-cell system was when the system had developed through somatic rescue of a genetic block in T-cell development.

The library was built by means of the immunoSEQ multiplex PCR assay. TCRdb took this table from immuneACCESS and kept in-frame rearrangements with V and J called. Such tables lack part of the clones; where checked against another copy, unresolved V genes explain under half of the gap, and the rest is unexplained. Within this sample are 65,000 to 70,000 clones, with about 92% of them counted one time only. Together, the top ten hold around 3% of the sample. The TCR was taken from a man aged 35 to 55. The material sequenced was peripheral blood mononuclear cells (PBMCs).

The DNA reads TGTGCCAGCAGCTTGGGGTTCGAGCAGTACTTC. Translated, it gives CASSLGFEQYF. The rearrangement joined TRBV5-6 to TRBJ2-7, with the D gene uncertain. V and J lose 0 bases and 6 bases, and a span of 4 bases separates them. The germline V gene specifies SGHDT as CDR1 and YYEEEE as CDR2. The CDR3 runs 11 amino acids, cysteine and phenylalanine included. Of all the DNA, just the CDR3 is kept, 33 bases in frame from base 1.